Listed below are T cell receptor beta chains from one sample, sequenced in a study of cytomegalovirus exposure and HLA in healthy donors. The assay was immunoSEQ multiplex PCR, and TCRdb's table has in-frame clones only and misses some. The table records around 150,000 clones, roughly 91% of them present only once. The sequencing sample was made of PBMCs. The source is a man between 18 and 29 years old in good health and CMV-seronegative. Each CDR3 is given with its conserved first and last residue. The D gene is left open where the match is weak. The size of a clone is reported for some rows only, either as once, few or many, or as a class for expanded clones.

CDR3 DNA: TGTGCCAGCAGCGGACTAAGTTACCGGGACAGCTATTCCTACAATGAGCAGTTCTTC; CDR3 protein: CASSGLSYRDSYSYNEQFF; clone size: .; V gene: TRBV11-1; D gene: .; J gene: TRBJ2-1
CDR3 DNA: TGTGCCAGCAGGGGACAGGGTGTCCACAATGAGCAGTTCTTC; CDR3 protein: CASRGQGVHNEQFF; clone size: .; V gene: TRBV7-9; D gene: TRBD1; J gene: TRBJ2-1
CDR3 DNA: TGTGCCAGCAGCCGAGAAGGACAGGGAAATTCGGTGGGGCAGTTCTTC; CDR3 protein: CASSREGQGNSVGQFF; clone size: .; V gene: TRBV7-9; D gene: TRBD1; J gene: TRBJ2-1
CDR3 DNA: TGCGCCAGCAGTGAGTCGTCCCAAGGATGGGCGAACAATGAGCAGTTCTTC; CDR3 protein: CASSESSQGWANNEQFF; clone size: .; V gene: TRBV10-1; D gene: .; J gene: TRBJ2-1
CDR3 DNA: TGCGCCAGCAGCCAATCGACAGCGGGGGGCTCTTACAATGAGCAGTTCTTC; CDR3 protein: CASSQSTAGGSYNEQFF; clone size: .; V gene: TRBV4-1; D gene: TRBD2; J gene: TRBJ2-1
CDR3 DNA: TGTGCCAGCAGTGAGACGGGGGGAATGAACACTGAAGCTTTCTTT; CDR3 protein: CASSETGGMNTEAFF; clone size: once; V gene: TRBV6-1; D gene: .; J gene: TRBJ1-1
CDR3 DNA: TGTGCCAGCAGTTTAAGAGGACAGGGGCGGGATGAGCAGTTCTTC; CDR3 protein: CASSLRGQGRDEQFF; clone size: .; V gene: TRBV28; D gene: TRBD1; J gene: TRBJ2-1
CDR3 DNA: TGTGCCAGCAGTTCCCCAAGCGGGAGTAGGTCCTACGAGCAGTACTTC; CDR3 protein: CASSSPSGSRSYEQYF; clone size: .; V gene: TRBV27; D gene: TRBD2; J gene: TRBJ2-7
CDR3 DNA: TGTGCCAGCAGGGGACAGGGTGTTATTACGGAAAAACTGTTTTTT; CDR3 protein: CASRGQGVITEKLFF; clone size: .; V gene: TRBV2; D gene: TRBD1; J gene: TRBJ1-4
CDR3 DNA: TGTGCCAGTCGGTTTGACAGGGCGGTTACCGAAGCTTTCTTT; CDR3 protein: CASRFDRAVTEAFF; clone size: .; V gene: TRBV19; D gene: TRBD1; J gene: TRBJ1-1
CDR3 DNA: TGTGCCAGCAGTCTTCTAGCGGCCCCAACAGATACGCAGTATTTT; CDR3 protein: CASSLLAAPTDTQYF; clone size: .; V gene: TRBV6-5; D gene: TRBD2; J gene: TRBJ2-3
CDR3 DNA: TGTGCCAGCAGTCAACTACGCAAAACCGGGTCCAACTATGGCTACACCTTC; CDR3 protein: CASSQLRKTGSNYGYTF; clone size: .; V gene: TRBV28; D gene: .; J gene: TRBJ1-2
CDR3 DNA: TGTGCCAGCAGGTTTAGTAGGGACAGAAGCTCCTACAATGAGCAGTTCTTC; CDR3 protein: CASRFSRDRSSYNEQFF; clone size: .; V gene: TRBV28; D gene: TRBD1; J gene: TRBJ2-1
CDR3 DNA: TGTGCCAGCAGCTTAGGAGGCGGGTCCCCCTACGAGCAGTACTTC; CDR3 protein: CASSLGGGSPYEQYF; clone size: .; V gene: TRBV7-2; D gene: .; J gene: TRBJ2-7
CDR3 DNA: TGTGCCAGCAGTTACTCAGACAGGACTTGGCCCCAGCATTTT; CDR3 protein: CASSYSDRTWPQHF; clone size: few; V gene: TRBV6-5; D gene: .; J gene: TRBJ1-5
CDR3 DNA: TGTGCGAACCAAGACAGGGAAAATTATGAAGCTTTCTTT; CDR3 protein: CANQDRENYEAFF; clone size: .; V gene: TRBV7-2; D gene: TRBD1; J gene: TRBJ1-1
CDR3 DNA: TGTGCCAGCAGTTTAGTTTCTTCCGGGACTACGGAGGAGACCCAGTACTTC; CDR3 protein: CASSLVSSGTTEETQYF; clone size: .; V gene: TRBV28; D gene: TRBD2; J gene: TRBJ2-5
CDR3 DNA: TGTGCCGTCACTAACAGGGGGGAACAGTTCTTC; CDR3 protein: CAVTNRGEQFF; clone size: once; V gene: TRBV19; D gene: TRBD1; J gene: TRBJ2-1
CDR3 DNA: TGTGCCAGCAGCCTTCTTGGACAGCTAGACACTGAAGCTTTCTTT; CDR3 protein: CASSLLGQLDTEAFF; clone size: few; V gene: TRBV9; D gene: .; J gene: TRBJ1-1
CDR3 DNA: TGTGCCAGCAGTGAAGGGTTCTACCTCTCTGGAAACACCATATATTTT; CDR3 protein: CASSEGFYLSGNTIYF; clone size: .; V gene: TRBV6-1; D gene: .; J gene: TRBJ1-3
CDR3 DNA: TGTGCCAGCAGTGTCCGGGACACCTACTACGAGCAGTACTTC; CDR3 protein: CASSVRDTYYEQYF; clone size: few; V gene: TRBV6-1; D gene: .; J gene: TRBJ2-7
CDR3 DNA: TGCAGCGTTGAAGGTCTGCAGGGCCCCTCCTACAATGAGCAGTTCTTC; CDR3 protein: CSVEGLQGPSYNEQFF; clone size: .; V gene: TRBV29-1; D gene: .; J gene: TRBJ2-1
CDR3 DNA: TGCAGCGTTGACGGGAGGGACAGTTTGGTGAGTGAGCAGTTCTTC; CDR3 protein: CSVDGRDSLVSEQFF; clone size: .; V gene: TRBV29-1; D gene: .; J gene: TRBJ2-1
CDR3 DNA: TGTGCCAGCAGTGCATACCGGGACAGGGTTTCGGGGACCCAGTACTTC; CDR3 protein: CASSAYRDRVSGTQYF; clone size: .; V gene: TRBV28; D gene: TRBD1; J gene: TRBJ2-5
CDR3 DNA: TGTGCCAGCAGCAGCAGAGGAACCTACGAGCAGTACTTC; CDR3 protein: CASSSRGTYEQYF; clone size: .; V gene: TRBV7-2; D gene: .; J gene: TRBJ2-7
CDR3 DNA: TGCGCCAGCAGCTTAGAGACTCCCCACGTAGGTGAAGCTTTCTTT; CDR3 protein: CASSLETPHVGEAFF; clone size: .; V gene: TRBV5-1; D gene: .; J gene: TRBJ1-1
CDR3 DNA: TGTGCCAGCAGTCCATGGGACAGGGGGTTCACTGAAGCTTTCTTT; CDR3 protein: CASSPWDRGFTEAFF; clone size: .; V gene: TRBV28; D gene: TRBD1; J gene: TRBJ1-1
CDR3 DNA: TGTGCCAGCTCACCAAGCCCGGTAAACACCATATATTTT; CDR3 protein: CASSPSPVNTIYF; clone size: .; V gene: TRBV18; D gene: .; J gene: TRBJ1-3
CDR3 DNA: TGCAGCGTTGTACGGGGTCCCTACGAGCAGTACTTC; CDR3 protein: CSVVRGPYEQYF; clone size: .; V gene: TRBV29-1; D gene: .; J gene: TRBJ2-7
CDR3 DNA: TGCAGCGTCTACCCGAGGACAGGGGGGGCTATGAACACTGAAGCTTTCTTT; CDR3 protein: CSVYPRTGGAMNTEAFF; clone size: .; V gene: TRBV29-1; D gene: TRBD1; J gene: TRBJ1-1
CDR3 DNA: TGCGCCAGCAGCCCCCGAAGGGGATCTGACACAGATACGCAGTATTTT; CDR3 protein: CASSPRRGSDTDTQYF; clone size: .; V gene: TRBV4-3; D gene: .; J gene: TRBJ2-3
CDR3 DNA: TGTGCCAGCAGTTTGGACGTAGCGGCGAACACCGGGGAGCTGTTTTTT; CDR3 protein: CASSLDVAANTGELFF; clone size: .; V gene: TRBV28; D gene: .; J gene: TRBJ2-2
CDR3 DNA: TGTGCCAGCAGTTATGACTCCGCAGGGACAGGAAACACCATATATTTT; CDR3 protein: CASSYDSAGTGNTIYF; clone size: .; V gene: TRBV6-5; D gene: .; J gene: TRBJ1-3
CDR3 DNA: TGCAGCGTACAGGATTCTGGGGAGCTGTTTTTT; CDR3 protein: CSVQDSGELFF; clone size: .; V gene: TRBV29-1; D gene: .; J gene: TRBJ2-2
CDR3 DNA: TGTGCCTCCCGACCACAGGGGAACACTGAAGCTTTCTTT; CDR3 protein: CASRPQGNTEAFF; clone size: .; V gene: TRBV10-3; D gene: .; J gene: TRBJ1-1
CDR3 DNA: TGTGCGACCTCCCCTTACAGGGGGACTCGCGGAAGCACAGATACGCAGTATTTT; CDR3 protein: CATSPYRGTRGSTDTQYF; clone size: once; V gene: TRBV10-3; D gene: TRBD1; J gene: TRBJ2-3
CDR3 DNA: TGTGCCAGCAGCTTACCGACAGGGGGTCGTGAAAAACTGTTTTTT; CDR3 protein: CASSLPTGGREKLFF; clone size: .; V gene: TRBV7-9; D gene: TRBD1; J gene: TRBJ1-4
CDR3 DNA: TGTGCCAGCAGTGACAGGAGAAAGGGACAGGGGAGGAGCGGGGAGCTGTTTTTT; CDR3 protein: CASSDRRKGQGRSGELFF; clone size: .; V gene: TRBV6-1; D gene: TRBD1; J gene: TRBJ2-2
CDR3 DNA: TGTGCCAGCAGTGGGGGACAGGGGGATAATTCACCCCTCCACTTT; CDR3 protein: CASSGGQGDNSPLHF; clone size: .; V gene: TRBV6-6; D gene: TRBD1; J gene: TRBJ1-6
CDR3 DNA: TGCGCCAGCAGCCCCGGGACAGGGCGGGGTGAAGCTTTCTTT; CDR3 protein: CASSPGTGRGEAFF; clone size: .; V gene: TRBV4-1; D gene: TRBD1; J gene: TRBJ1-1